These 20 T cell receptor beta chains came from one sample sequenced in a study of post-analysis software for immune sequencing data. The study's findings and limits: Elevated frequency relative to controls characterized roughly five TRBV segments in patients, TRBV5-6, TRBV5-1 and TRBV20-1 among them.

No antigen is known for these receptors. Sequencing libraries made from TCR beta cDNA carried unique molecular identifiers. TCRdb reprocessed the PCR reads with MiXCR, giving one entry per CDR3 protein. The data contain 450,000 to 700,000 distinct CDR3 sequences, 44% of them singletons. The sequencing sample was made of blood. The receptor set was obtained from a girl under 18 with multiple sclerosis.

The gene calls are TRBV4-2 and TRBJ2-5; 9 bases are shared with TRBD2. V was clipped by 1 base and J by 1 base; unmatched bases: 10. CDR1 and CDR2 (germline): LGHNA, YNFKEQ. The CDR3 spans 18 residues. CDR3 protein: CASSQARLSGGPQETQYF. The CDR3 nucleotides read TGTGCCAGCAGCCAAGCGAGGCTAAGCGGGGGGCCCCAAGAGACCCAGTACTTC.

This CDR3 is CASSFNGELFF. The CDR3 bases are TGTGCCAGCAGTTTCAACGGGGAGCTGTTTTTT. V and J are TRBV12-3 or TRBV12-4 and TRBJ2-2, with D unresolved. This CDR3 contains 11 residues. The V end was cut by 3 bases, the J end by 7 bases, with 3 bases between.

This clonotype appeared a few times. The genes are TRBV5-1 and TRBJ2-5, with D unresolved. The DNA end favors TRBJ2-7, so the J call may be wrong. Germline CDR1 and CDR2: SGHRS and YFSETQ. This CDR3 is built from 14 residues. The CDR3 protein is CASSLELLADEQYF. The CDR3 DNA reads as TGCGCCAGCAGCTTGGAATTGCTGGCGGACGAGCAGTACTTC.

The rearrangement uses TRBV6-6 and TRBJ2-3; TRBD1 matches at 8 bases. Germline CDR1 MNHNY, CDR2 SVGAGI (reference sequence). With V trimmed by 9 bases and J by 2 bases, 4 bases remained unmatched. The CDR3 covers 13 residues. The CDR3 sequence is CASLRGPTDTQYF. DNA of the CDR3: TGTGCCAGTCTCAGGGGGCCCACAGATACGCAGTATTTT.

In DNA form, the CDR3 reads TGTGCCAGCTCACCAGATCCCCGCGAGCAGTACTTC. Protein sequence: CASSPDPREQYF. The V and J genes are TRBV18 and TRBJ2-7, with no clear D. The length of the CDR3 is 12 residues. Per the germline V gene, CDR1 is KGHSH and CDR2 is LQKENI. V lost 2 bases, J lost 6 bases, and 8 bases lay in between.

The chain is built from TRBV6-6 and TRBJ2-7; D gene ambiguous. V lost 10 bases, J lost 0 bases, and 19 bases lay in between. The CDR3 contains 15 residues. The germline gives CDR1 MNHNY, CDR2 SVGAGI (reference sequence). This CDR3 reads CAIRTVGSSSYEQYF. The CDR3 nucleotides are TGTGCCATCCGGACGGTGGGATCGAGCTCCTACGAGCAGTACTTC.

This clonotype was found once. The chain is built from TRBV20-1 and TRBJ2-4; D possibly matches TRBD1 or TRBD2 (6 bases each). The DNA end favors TRBJ2-7, so the J call may be wrong. The length of the CDR3 is 14 residues. Per germline, CDR1 DFQATT and CDR2 SNEGSKA (reference sequence). The chain's CDR3 is CSALRRDTHYEQYF. The CDR3 DNA reads as TGCAGTGCTCTCCGGCGGGACACTCACTACGAGCAGTACTTC.

The rearrangement joins TRBV20-1 to TRBJ2-5, with 11 positions matching TRBD2. The CDR3 sequence is 14 residues long. Germline trimming cut 4 bases from V and 4 bases from J; bases unmatched to any gene: 5. CDR1 and CDR2 (germline): DFQATT, SNEGSKA (reference sequence). This CDR3 is CSAKRLAGPETQYF. CDR3 DNA sequence: TGCAGTGCTAAAAGACTAGCGGGACCAGAGACCCAGTACTTC.

The chain uses TRBV5-4 and TRBJ1-4, with D unresolved. Germline CDR1 reads SGHNT; CDR2 reads YYREEE (reference sequence). The CDR3 is 15 amino acids. Deletions cut 0 bases from V and 3 bases from J, with 9 bases between. CDR3 amino acids: CASSLAREANEKLFF. The CDR3 coding sequence is TGTGCCAGCAGCTTGGCGCGGGAAGCTAATGAAAAACTGTTTTTT.

This chain joins TRBV15 and TRBJ2-5; 7 bases fit TRBD2. This CDR3 has 14 amino acids. Germline loops: CDR1 LNHNV, CDR2 YYDKDF (reference sequence). V was clipped by 1 base and J by 1 base; unmatched bases: 0. CDR3 nucleotides: TGTGCCACCAGCAGAGTAGCGGGCCAAGAGACCCAGTACTTC. Encoded protein: CATSRVAGQETQYF.

This chain connects TRBV20-1 to TRBJ1-1, with TRBD1 matching 9 bases. Trimming cost V 0 bases and J 11 bases; bases outside gene matches: 13. Germline V CDR1 and CDR2: DFQATT, SNEGSKA (reference sequence). The CDR3 is made up of 15 amino acids. CDR3 sequence: CSARDSGTGRWGAFF. CDR3 nucleotides: TGCAGTGCTAGAGATTCCGGGACAGGGCGTTGGGGGGCTTTCTTT.

This clonotype has a handful of counts. V and J are TRBV2 and TRBJ2-7; D is unresolved. The germline CDR1 and CDR2 sequences are SNHLY and FYNNEI. The CDR3 is 14 residues long. The V end lost 4 bases, the J end lost 0 bases, and 10 bases lay between the germline ends. Here the CDR3 reads CASSGQNISYEQYF. In DNA form, the CDR3 reads TGTGCCAGCAGTGGCCAGAACATCTCCTACGAGCAGTACTTC.

V usage is TRBV3-1 and J usage is TRBJ2-7, with D maybe TRBD2 (5 bases). This CDR3 is built from 16 residues. The germline CDR1 and CDR2 sequences are LGHDT and YNNKEL (reference sequence). Between the trimmed V and J ends, which lost 0 bases and 0 bases, there was a span of 12 bases. The CDR3 DNA reads as TGTGCCAGCAGCCAAGATGCGTCGGGGAACTCCTACGAGCAGTACTTC. As protein: CASSQDASGNSYEQYF.

This rearrangement joins TRBV12-3 or TRBV12-4 to TRBJ2-1; 14 bases fit TRBD2. This CDR3 spans 17 amino acids. The V gene end was trimmed by 5 bases and the J gene end by 6 bases; junction bases not matched to a gene: 9. The CDR3 reads CASSRRGLAGELNEQFF. In DNA form, the CDR3 reads TGTGCCAGCAGTCGAAGGGGACTAGCGGGAGAGCTCAATGAGCAGTTCTTC.

This clonotype was seen a few times. This chain joins TRBV12-3 or TRBV12-4 and TRBJ2-7; D perhaps matches TRBD2 (7 bases). Trimming shortened V by 7 bases and J by 2 bases, and 18 bases separated the two germline ends. This CDR3 has 15 residues. The CDR3 DNA is TGTGCCAGCACCCTAGGGGGGGACCTTACCTACGAGCAGTACTTC. This gives the protein CASTLGGDLTYEQYF.

This clonotype was counted ten times or more. This chain joins TRBV12-3 or TRBV12-4 and TRBJ2-1; D call uncertain. CDR3 size: 14 residues. V was cut by 6 bases and J by 5 bases, with 14 bases left in between. CDR3: CASSLLGSNNEQFF. For the CDR3, the DNA is TGTGCCAGCAGCCTTCTAGGTAGCAACAATGAGCAGTTCTTC.

This clonotype was seen a few times. The V gene is TRBV6-4, the J gene TRBJ1-2; 7 bases are shared with TRBD1. This CDR3 region has 16 residues. V gave up 5 bases and J gave up 1 base; unmatched junction bases: 10. Germline V gives CDR1 MRHNA, CDR2 SNTAGT. Here the CDR3 DNA reads TGTGCCAGCAGTCCAGGAGACAGGGAGGGTAACTATGGCTACACCTTC. Translation gives CASSPGDREGNYGYTF.

A remark on this clonotype: The junction departs from germline at one end; a sequencing error may be responsible. This chain links TRBV2 with TRBJ2-3, with D hard to call. This CDR3 region has 16 residues. Germline CDR1 reads SNHLY; CDR2 reads FYNNEI. The CDR3 spells CASSSTRSASTDTQYF. CDR3 bases: TGCGCCAGCAGTTCCACTCGCTCCGCTAGCACAGATACGCAGTATTTT.

The rearrangement links TRBV12-3 or TRBV12-4 to TRBJ1-1, with no clear D. Trimming stripped 0 bases from V and 6 bases from J, with 8 bases between. This CDR3 comprises 13 residues. Here the CDR3 DNA reads TGTGCCAGCAGTTTAGCGCGACAACCTGAAGCTTTCTTT. It yields the protein CASSLARQPEAFF.

This clonotype has a handful of counts. This chain uses TRBV9 with TRBJ1-2; maybe TRBD1 (5 bases). The germline V and J ends were trimmed by 6 bases and 3 bases, with 15 bases remaining between them. The CDR3 runs 14 residues. In germline, CDR1 is SGDLS, CDR2 YYNGEE. CDR3 in amino acids: CASTWGTAYYGYTF. As DNA, the CDR3 is TGTGCCAGCACCTGGGGGACCGCCTACTATGGCTACACCTTC.